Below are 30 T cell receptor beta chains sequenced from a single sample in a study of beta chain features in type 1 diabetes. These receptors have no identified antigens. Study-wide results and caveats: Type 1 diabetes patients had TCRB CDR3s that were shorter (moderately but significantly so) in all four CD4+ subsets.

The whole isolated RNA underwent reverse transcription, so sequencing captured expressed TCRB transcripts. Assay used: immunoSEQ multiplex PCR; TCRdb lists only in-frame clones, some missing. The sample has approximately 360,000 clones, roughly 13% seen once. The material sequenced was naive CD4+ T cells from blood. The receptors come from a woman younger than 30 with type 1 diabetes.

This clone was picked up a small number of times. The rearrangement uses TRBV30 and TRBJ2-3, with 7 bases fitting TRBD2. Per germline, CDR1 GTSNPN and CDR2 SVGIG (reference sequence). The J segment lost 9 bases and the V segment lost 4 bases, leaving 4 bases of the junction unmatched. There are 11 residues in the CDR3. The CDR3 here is CAWNVLATQYF. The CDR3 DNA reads TGTGCCTGGAACGTACTAGCGACGCAGTATTTT.

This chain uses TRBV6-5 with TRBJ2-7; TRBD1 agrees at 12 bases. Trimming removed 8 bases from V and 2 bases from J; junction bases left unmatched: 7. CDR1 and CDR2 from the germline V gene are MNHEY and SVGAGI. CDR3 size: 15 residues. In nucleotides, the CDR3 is TGTGCCAGCGGCACCGGGACAGGGGGCGCCTACGAGCAGTACTTC. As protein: CASGTGTGGAYEQYF.

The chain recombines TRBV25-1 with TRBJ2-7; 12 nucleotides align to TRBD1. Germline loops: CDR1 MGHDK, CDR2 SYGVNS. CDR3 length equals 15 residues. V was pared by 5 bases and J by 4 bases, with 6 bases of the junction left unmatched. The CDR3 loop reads CASSPSGQGAYEQYF. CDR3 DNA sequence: TGTGCCAGCAGTCCCTCGGGACAGGGGGCTTACGAGCAGTACTTC.

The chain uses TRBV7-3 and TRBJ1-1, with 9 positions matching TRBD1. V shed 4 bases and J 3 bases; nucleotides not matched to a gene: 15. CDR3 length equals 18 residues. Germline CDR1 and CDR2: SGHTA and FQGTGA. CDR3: CASSSSRGQGRWYTEAFF. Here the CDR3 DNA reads TGTGCCAGCAGCTCTTCCCGCGGACAGGGGAGGTGGTACACTGAAGCTTTCTTT. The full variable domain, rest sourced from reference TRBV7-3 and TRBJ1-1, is GAGVSQTPSNKVTEKGKYVELRCDPISGHTALYWYRQSLGQGPEFLIYFQGTGAADDSGLPNDRFFAVRPEGSVSTLKIQRTERGDSAVYLCASSSSRGQGRWYTEAFFGQGTRLTVV.

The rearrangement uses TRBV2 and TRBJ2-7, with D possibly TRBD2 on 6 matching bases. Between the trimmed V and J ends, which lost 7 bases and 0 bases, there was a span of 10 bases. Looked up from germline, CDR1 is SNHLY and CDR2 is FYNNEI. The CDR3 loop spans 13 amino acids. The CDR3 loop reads CASMVGSSYEQYF. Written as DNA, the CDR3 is TGTGCCAGCATGGTCGGGAGCTCCTACGAGCAGTACTTC.

CDR3 sequence: CSVGAPTNTGELFF. The CDR3 DNA follows: TGCAGCGTGGGGGCCCCGACGAACACCGGGGAGCTGTTTTTT. This chain connects TRBV29-1 to TRBJ2-2; D might be TRBD1 (6 bases). From germline, CDR1 is SQVTM and CDR2 ANQGSEA. Trimming left V 6 bases short and J 0 bases short, with 11 bases between. There are 14 residues in the CDR3.

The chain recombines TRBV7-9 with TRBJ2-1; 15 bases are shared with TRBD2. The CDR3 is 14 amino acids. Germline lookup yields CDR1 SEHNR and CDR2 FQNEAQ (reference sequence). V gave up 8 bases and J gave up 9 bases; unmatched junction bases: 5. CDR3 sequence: CASPGLAGGGEQFF. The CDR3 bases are TGTGCCAGCCCGGGACTAGCGGGAGGAGGTGAGCAGTTCTTC.

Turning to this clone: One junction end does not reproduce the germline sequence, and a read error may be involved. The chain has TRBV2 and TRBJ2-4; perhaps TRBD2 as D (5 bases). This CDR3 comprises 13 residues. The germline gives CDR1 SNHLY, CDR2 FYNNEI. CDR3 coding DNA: TGTGCCAGCAGTGAGGGAGCCCAAAACATTCAGTACTTC. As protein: CASSEGAQNIQYF.

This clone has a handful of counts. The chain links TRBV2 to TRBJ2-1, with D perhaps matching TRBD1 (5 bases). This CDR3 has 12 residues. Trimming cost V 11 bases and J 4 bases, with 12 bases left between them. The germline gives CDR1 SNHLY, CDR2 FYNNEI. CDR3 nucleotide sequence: TGTGCCGGACAACCGGGTTACAATGAGCAGTTCTTC. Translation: CAGQPGYNEQFF.

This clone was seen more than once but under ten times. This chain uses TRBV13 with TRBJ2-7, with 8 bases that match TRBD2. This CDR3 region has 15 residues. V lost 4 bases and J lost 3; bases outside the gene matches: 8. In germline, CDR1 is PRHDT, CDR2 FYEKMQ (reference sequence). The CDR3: CASSSPLAGRYEQYF. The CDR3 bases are TGTGCCAGCAGCTCCCCATTAGCGGGACGCTACGAGCAGTACTTC.

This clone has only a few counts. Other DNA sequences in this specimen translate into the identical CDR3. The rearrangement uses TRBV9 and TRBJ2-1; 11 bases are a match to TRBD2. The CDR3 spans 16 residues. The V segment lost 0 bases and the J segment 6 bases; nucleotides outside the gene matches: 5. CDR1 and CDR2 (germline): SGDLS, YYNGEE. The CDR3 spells CASSVGLAGFGNEQFF. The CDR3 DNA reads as TGTGCCAGCAGCGTAGGACTAGCGGGATTTGGCAATGAGCAGTTCTTC. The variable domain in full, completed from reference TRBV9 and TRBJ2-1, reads DSGVTQTPKHLITATGQRVTLRCSPRSGDLSVYWYQQSLDQGLQFLIQYYNGEERAKGNILERFSAQQFPDLHSELNLSSLELGDSALYFCASSVGLAGFGNEQFFGPGTRLTVL.

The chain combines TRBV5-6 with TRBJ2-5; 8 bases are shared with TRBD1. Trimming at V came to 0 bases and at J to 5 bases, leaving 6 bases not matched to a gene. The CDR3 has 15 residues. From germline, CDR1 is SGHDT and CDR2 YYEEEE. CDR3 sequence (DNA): TGTGCCAGCAGCTTGGAATACAGGGGGGAGGAGACCCAGTACTTC. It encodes CASSLEYRGEETQYF.

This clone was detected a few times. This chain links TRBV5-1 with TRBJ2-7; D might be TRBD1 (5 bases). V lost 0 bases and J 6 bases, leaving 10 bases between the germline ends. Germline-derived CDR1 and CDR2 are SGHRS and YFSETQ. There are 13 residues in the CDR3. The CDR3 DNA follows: TGCGCCAGCAGCTTGGAAGGGGCCGCCGAGCAGTACTTC. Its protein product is CASSLEGAAEQYF.

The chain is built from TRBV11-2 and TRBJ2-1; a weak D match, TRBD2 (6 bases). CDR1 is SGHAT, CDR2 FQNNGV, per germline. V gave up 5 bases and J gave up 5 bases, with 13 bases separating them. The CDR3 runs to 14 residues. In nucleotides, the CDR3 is TGTGCCAGCAGCCCGGGGGTCTTGAACAATGAGCAGTTCTTC. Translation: CASSPGVLNNEQFF.

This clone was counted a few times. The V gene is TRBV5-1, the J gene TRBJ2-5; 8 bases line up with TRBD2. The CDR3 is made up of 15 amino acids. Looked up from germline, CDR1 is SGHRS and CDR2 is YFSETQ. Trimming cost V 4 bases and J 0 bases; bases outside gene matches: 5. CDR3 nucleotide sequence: TGCGCCAGCAGCCCCGGGGGGGCAGACCAAGAGACCCAGTACTTC. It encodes CASSPGGADQETQYF. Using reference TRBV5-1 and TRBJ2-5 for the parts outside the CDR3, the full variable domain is KAGVTQTPRYLIKTRGQQVTLSCSPISGHRSVSWYQQTPGQGLQFLFEYFSETQRNKGNFPGRFSGRQFSNSRSEMNVSTLELGDSALYLCASSPGGADQETQYFGPGTRLLVL.

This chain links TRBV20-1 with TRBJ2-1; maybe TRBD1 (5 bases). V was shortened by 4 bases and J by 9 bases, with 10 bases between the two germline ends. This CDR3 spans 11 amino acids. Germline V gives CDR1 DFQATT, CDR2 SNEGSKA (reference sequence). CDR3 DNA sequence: TGCAGTGCTAACGACAGAATTGAGCAGTTCTTC. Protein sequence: CSANDRIEQFF.

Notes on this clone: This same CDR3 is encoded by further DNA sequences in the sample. The CDR3, as DNA: TGTGCCAGTAGTATCGCAGGAGCCAAAAACATTCAGTACTTC. Residues: CASSIAGAKNIQYF. The chain combines TRBV19 with TRBJ2-4; D not certain. The V gene lost 3 bases and the J gene lost 0 bases, with 6 bases spanning the gap. Germline V gene lookup returns CDR1 LNHDA and CDR2 SQIVND (reference sequence). This CDR3 is built from 14 residues.

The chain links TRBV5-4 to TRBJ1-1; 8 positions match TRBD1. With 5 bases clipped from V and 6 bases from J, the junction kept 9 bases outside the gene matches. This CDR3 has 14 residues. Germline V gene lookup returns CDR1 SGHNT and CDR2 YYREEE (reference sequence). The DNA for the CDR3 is TGTGCCAGCAGTTACGACAGGGGCGTACCTGAAGCTTTCTTT. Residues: CASSYDRGVPEAFF.

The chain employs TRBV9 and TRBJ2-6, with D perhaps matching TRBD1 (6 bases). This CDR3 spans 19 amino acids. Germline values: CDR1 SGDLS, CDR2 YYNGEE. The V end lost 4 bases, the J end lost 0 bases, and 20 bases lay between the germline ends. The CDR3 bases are TGTGCCAGCAGCCCCCAACCCAGGGGTTTTGGCTCTGGGGCCAACGTCCTGACTTTC. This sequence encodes CASSPQPRGFGSGANVLTF.

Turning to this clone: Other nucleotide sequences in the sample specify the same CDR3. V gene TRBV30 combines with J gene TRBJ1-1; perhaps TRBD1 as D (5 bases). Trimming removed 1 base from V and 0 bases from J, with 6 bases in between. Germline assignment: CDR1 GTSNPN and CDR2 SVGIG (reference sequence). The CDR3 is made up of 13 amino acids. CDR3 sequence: CAWSGQLNTEAFF. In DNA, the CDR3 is TGTGCCTGGAGTGGACAGCTGAACACTGAAGCTTTCTTT.

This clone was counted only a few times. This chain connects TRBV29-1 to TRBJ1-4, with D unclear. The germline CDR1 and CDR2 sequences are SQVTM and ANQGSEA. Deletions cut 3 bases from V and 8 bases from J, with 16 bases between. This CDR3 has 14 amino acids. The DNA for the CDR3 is TGCAGCGTTGAGTTCGGCTCGGCTAGGGAAAAACTGTTTTTT. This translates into CSVEFGSAREKLFF.

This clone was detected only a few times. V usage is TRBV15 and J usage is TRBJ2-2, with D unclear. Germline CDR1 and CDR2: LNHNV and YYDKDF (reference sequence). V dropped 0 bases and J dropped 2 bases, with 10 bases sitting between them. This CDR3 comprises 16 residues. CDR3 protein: CATSRDPGVNTGELFF. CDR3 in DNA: TGTGCCACCAGCAGAGATCCTGGAGTCAACACCGGGGAGCTGTTTTTT.

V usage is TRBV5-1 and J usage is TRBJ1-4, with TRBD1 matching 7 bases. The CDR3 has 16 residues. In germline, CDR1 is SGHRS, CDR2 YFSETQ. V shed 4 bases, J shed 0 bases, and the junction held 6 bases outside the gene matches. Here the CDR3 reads CASSIGTVATNEKLFF. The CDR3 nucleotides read TGCGCCAGCAGCATAGGGACAGTTGCAACTAATGAAAAACTGTTTTTT. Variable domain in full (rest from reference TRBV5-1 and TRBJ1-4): KAGVTQTPRYLIKTRGQQVTLSCSPISGHRSVSWYQQTPGQGLQFLFEYFSETQRNKGNFPGRFSGRQFSNSRSEMNVSTLELGDSALYLCASSIGTVATNEKLFFGSGTQLSVL.

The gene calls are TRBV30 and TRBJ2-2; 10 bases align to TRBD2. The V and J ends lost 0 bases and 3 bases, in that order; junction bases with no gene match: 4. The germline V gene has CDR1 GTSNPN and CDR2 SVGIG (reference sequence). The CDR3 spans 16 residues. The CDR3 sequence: CAWSVLLAGYTGELFF. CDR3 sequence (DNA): TGTGCCTGGAGTGTACTACTAGCGGGATACACCGGGGAGCTGTTTTTT. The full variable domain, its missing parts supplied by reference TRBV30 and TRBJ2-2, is SQTIHQWPATLVQPVGSPLSLECTVEGTSNPNLYWYRQAAGRGLQLLFYSVGIGQISSEVPQNLSASRPQDRQFILSSKKLLLSDSGFYLCAWSVLLAGYTGELFFGEGSRLTVL.

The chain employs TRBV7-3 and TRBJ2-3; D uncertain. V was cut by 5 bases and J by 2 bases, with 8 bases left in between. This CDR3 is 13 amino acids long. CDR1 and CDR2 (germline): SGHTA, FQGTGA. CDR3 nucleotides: TGTGCCAGCAGCAAATTCTACACAGATACGCAGTATTTT. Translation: CASSKFYTDTQYF.

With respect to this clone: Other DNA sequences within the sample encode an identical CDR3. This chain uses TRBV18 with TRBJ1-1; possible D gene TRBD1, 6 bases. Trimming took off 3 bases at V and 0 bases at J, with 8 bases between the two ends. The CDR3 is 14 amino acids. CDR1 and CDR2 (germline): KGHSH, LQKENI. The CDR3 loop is CASSPTGMNTEAFF. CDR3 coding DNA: TGTGCCAGCTCACCGACAGGCATGAACACTGAAGCTTTCTTT.

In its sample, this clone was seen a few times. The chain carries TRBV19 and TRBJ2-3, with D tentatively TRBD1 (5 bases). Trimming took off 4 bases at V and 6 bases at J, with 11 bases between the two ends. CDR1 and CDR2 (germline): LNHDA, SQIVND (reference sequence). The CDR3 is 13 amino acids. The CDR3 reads CASSTGLSDTQYF. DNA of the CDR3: TGTGCCAGTAGTACAGGGTTGTCGGATACGCAGTATTTT.

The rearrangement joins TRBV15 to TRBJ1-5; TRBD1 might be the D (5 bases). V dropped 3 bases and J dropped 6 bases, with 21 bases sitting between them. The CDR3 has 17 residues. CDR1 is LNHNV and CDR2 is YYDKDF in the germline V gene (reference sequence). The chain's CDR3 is CATSRISGGGMGQPQHF. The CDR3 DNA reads TGTGCCACCAGCAGGATCTCCGGGGGAGGGATGGGTCAGCCCCAGCATTTT.

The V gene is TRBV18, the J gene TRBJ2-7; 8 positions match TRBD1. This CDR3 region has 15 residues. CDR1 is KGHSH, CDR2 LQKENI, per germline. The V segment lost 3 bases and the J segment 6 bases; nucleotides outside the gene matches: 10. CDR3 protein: CASSPMGQALREQYF. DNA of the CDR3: TGTGCCAGCTCACCGATGGGACAGGCCCTCCGCGAGCAGTACTTC.

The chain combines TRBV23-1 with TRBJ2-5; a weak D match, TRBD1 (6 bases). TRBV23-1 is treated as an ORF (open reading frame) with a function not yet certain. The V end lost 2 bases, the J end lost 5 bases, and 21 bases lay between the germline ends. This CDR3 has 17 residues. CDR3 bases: TGCGCCAGCAGTCAAGCAACAGGGAGAGGCGACTTGGAGACCCAGTACTTC. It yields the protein CASSQATGRGDLETQYF.